What follows describes a single T cell receptor (beta chain). The junction had 1 base not matched to a gene; V was cut back by 1 base and J by 2 bases. Germline assignment: CDR1 LGHDT and CDR2 YNNKEL (reference sequence). There are 14 residues in the CDR3. The data belong to a study of blood T cell repertoires in COVID-19. Overall study: The United States, Italy and Spain supplied acute and convalescent COVID-19 samples.

Original processing notes: Amplification of reference gene primers provided the estimated nucleated cell counts. Assay: immunoSEQ multiplex PCR; the TCRdb copy retains only in-frame clones and omits some. V and J calls plus clone size are reproduced from that table; the DNA served to infer D and trimming. This sample has more than 110,000 clones, with about 80% found just once. The age range of participants was about 18 to 95 years, with residence in roughly 25 US areas. Participant-given clinical history determined each cohort assignment. The receptor was derived from a woman aged 45-65 years who had recovered from COVID-19. Sequenced sample: PBMCs or T cells enriched from blood (not recorded which). The chain joins TRBV3-1 (or the pseudogene TRBV3-2) to TRBJ2-7, with TRBD2 matching over 8 bases. The CDR3 here is CASSQALAAYEQYF. DNA of the CDR3: TGTGCCAGCAGCCAAGCACTAGCGGCCTACGAGCAGTACTTC.